These 12 T cell receptor beta chains came from one sample sequenced in a study of CD8+ T cells in alopecia areata. cDNA serving as the sequencing template came from extracted, reverse transcribed RNA. Sequenced by immunoSEQ multiplex PCR; TCRdb stores in-frame clones only, minus some. Among over 150,000 clones listed, about 55% were seen once. Treatment noted: oral pan-JAK inhibitor, 5-10 mg twice daily. Specimen: CD8+ T cells sorted from blood, collected at week 24, from a patient treated with tofacitinib. The receptors originated from a human donor with alopecia areata.

The CDR3 spells CASSGGGPEAFF. CDR3 sequence (DNA): TGTGCCAGCAGCGGAGGGGGGCCTGAAGCTTTCTTT. The chain couples TRBV5-6 to TRBJ1-1; D perhaps matches TRBD1 (6 bases). The germline V gene has CDR1 SGHDT and CDR2 YYEEEE. Between the trimmed V and J ends, which lost 4 bases and 6 bases, there was a span of 10 bases. This CDR3 is built from 12 residues.

V and J are TRBV30 and TRBJ2-7, with 8 bases that match TRBD1. There are 15 residues in the CDR3. Trimming removed 2 bases from V and 3 bases from J; junction bases left unmatched: 9. The germline CDR1 and CDR2 sequences are GTSNPN and SVGIG (reference sequence). In DNA form, the CDR3 reads TGTGCCTGGAGTTTATGGACAGGGATGGACTACGAGCAGTACTTC. It yields the protein CAWSLWTGMDYEQYF.

V gene TRBV28 combines with J gene TRBJ2-3, with D unresolved. This CDR3 has 13 amino acids. Trimming removed 5 bases from V and 11 bases from J, with 17 bases in between. The V gene's germline CDR1 is MDHEN and CDR2 SYDVKM. The CDR3 loop is CASSPPTLTWQYF. In DNA, the CDR3 is TGTGCCAGCAGTCCCCCTACACTTACCTGGCAGTATTTT.

In DNA, the CDR3 is TGCAGCGTTTACCCAAGCTCCTACAATGAGCAGTTCTTC. Protein: CSVYPSSYNEQFF. V is TRBV29-1 and J is TRBJ2-1; D gene ambiguous. CDR1 and CDR2 (germline): SQVTM, ANQGSEA. With 5 bases removed from V and 0 bases from J, the gap between germline ends came to 8 bases. This CDR3 spans 13 amino acids.

Of note for this clone: The same CDR3 arises from other DNA sequences in this sample as well. This CDR3 is CASSLEGDQPQHF. Here the CDR3 DNA reads TGTGCCAGCAGTTTAGAAGGGGATCAGCCCCAGCATTTT. The rearrangement uses TRBV27 and TRBJ1-5; TRBD1 might be the D (5 bases). The CDR3 is 13 amino acids. Germline V lookup: CDR1 MNHEY, CDR2 SMNVEV (reference sequence). V dropped 2 bases and J dropped 5 bases, with 7 bases sitting between them.

This clone showed up many times. The chain uses TRBV10-1 and TRBJ2-7; a weak D match, TRBD1 (6 bases). With 2 bases removed from V and 10 bases from J, the gap between germline ends came to 18 bases. The CDR3 has 14 residues. Germline CDR1 WNHNN, CDR2 SYGVQD (reference sequence). The chain's CDR3 is CASSEGNREQIQYF. CDR3 DNA sequence: TGCGCCAGCAGTGAGGGGAACAGGGAGCAAATTCAGTACTTC.

The V and J genes are TRBV27 and TRBJ2-7; 7 bases fit TRBD1. The germline gives CDR1 MNHEY, CDR2 SMNVEV (reference sequence). The V segment lost 6 bases and the J segment 6 bases; nucleotides outside the gene matches: 8. CDR3 length: 13 residues. This CDR3 reads CASSLNHRGEQYF. For the CDR3, the DNA is TGTGCCAGCAGCCTCAACCACAGGGGCGAGCAGTACTTC.

The chain couples TRBV5-6 to TRBJ1-2; TRBD1 is a possible D gene (5 bases). From germline, CDR1 is SGHDT and CDR2 YYEEEE. The CDR3 is made up of 16 amino acids. V shed 3 bases and J shed 6 bases, with 21 bases lying between them. Written as DNA, the CDR3 is TGTGCCAGCAGCTCATCGTTGGGGGAGGTGTTCCATGGCTACACCTTC. This sequence encodes CASSSSLGEVFHGYTF. Filled out from reference TRBV5-6 and TRBJ1-2, the complete variable domain reads DAGVTQSPTHLIKTRGQQVTLRCSPKSGHDTVSWYQQALGQGPQFIFQYYEEEERQRGNFPDRFSGHQFPNYSSELNVNALLLGDSALYLCASSSSLGEVFHGYTFGSGTRLTVV.

J is TRBJ2-1 and V is TRBV11-2, with D possibly being TRBD2 (6 bases). CDR1 is SGHAT and CDR2 is FQNNGV in the germline V gene. V was trimmed by 7 bases and J by 8 bases, leaving 12 bases between them. The CDR3 extends over 12 amino acids. The CDR3 spells CASTISGHEQFF. CDR3 nucleotide sequence: TGTGCCAGCACTATAAGCGGGCATGAGCAGTTCTTC.

V usage is TRBV5-6 and J usage is TRBJ1-2; D ambiguous. Trimming pared 4 bases from V and 4 bases from J, leaving 11 bases between. The CDR3 spans 13 residues. Germline CDR1 is SGHDT and CDR2 is YYEEEE. The CDR3, as DNA: TGTGCCAGCAGCGCTGACATACCCTATGGCTACACCTTC. Its protein product is CASSADIPYGYTF.

The chain recombines TRBV9 with TRBJ2-7, with 9 bases fitting TRBD1. V trimming: 0 bases; J trimming: 2 bases; junction bases outside the gene matches: 3. Germline V gives CDR1 SGDLS, CDR2 YYNGEE. This CDR3 is built from 15 residues. CDR3 loop: CASSVGGQGTYEQYF. CDR3 nucleotides: TGTGCCAGCAGCGTAGGGGGACAGGGTACCTACGAGCAGTACTTC. The entire variable domain, with the rest obtained from reference TRBV9 and TRBJ2-7, is as follows: DSGVTQTPKHLITATGQRVTLRCSPRSGDLSVYWYQQSLDQGLQFLIQYYNGEERAKGNILERFSAQQFPDLHSELNLSSLELGDSALYFCASSVGGQGTYEQYFGPGTRLTVT.

The gene calls are TRBV27 and TRBJ2-7; TRBD1 matches at 8 bases. The germline CDR1 and CDR2 sequences are MNHEY and SMNVEV (reference sequence). V gave up 8 bases and J gave up 3 bases; unmatched junction bases: 6. CDR3 length: 13 amino acids. CDR3 in DNA: TGTGCCAGCGCGAACAGGGGGGACTACGAGCAGTACTTC. Protein product: CASANRGDYEQYF.